The 14 T cell receptor beta chains given below trace back to one sample, sequenced in a study of cytomegalovirus exposure and HLA in healthy donors (dated by TCRdb to 2016 to 2017). The method was the immunoSEQ multiplex PCR assay. TCRdb limited this immuneACCESS table to in-frame rearrangements with V and J called. A share of clones is missing; checked studies link under half to unresolved V genes, and the rest is unexplained. In this sample the table shows some 61,000 clones, nearly 98% of which occur a single time. Roughly 1.5% of the sample is held by the ten biggest clonotypes. Material for sequencing was PBMCs. These receptors all come from a woman aged 18-29 years in good health and CMV-seropositive.

The rearrangement links TRBV6-5 to TRBJ1-5, with D possibly matching TRBD1 (6 bases). Germline CDR1 MNHEY, CDR2 SVGAGI. This CDR3 is built from 15 residues. V was shortened by 7 bases and J by 1 base, with 14 bases between the two germline ends. CDR3 bases: TGTGCCAGCAAACTAGGGGGTGGGAGCAATCAGCCCCAGCATTTT. It specifies CASKLGGGSNQPQHF.

The V and J genes are TRBV19 and TRBJ1-3; D perhaps matches TRBD1 (6 bases). From germline, CDR1 is LNHDA and CDR2 SQIVND (reference sequence). V lost 10 bases and J 0 bases, leaving 16 bases between the germline ends. The CDR3 loop spans 15 amino acids. CDR3 protein: CATQRQVFSGNTIYF. CDR3 nucleotides: TGTGCCACCCAGCGACAGGTTTTCTCTGGAAACACCATATATTTT.

CDR3 in amino acids: CASRSGPRRAEAFF. The CDR3 nucleotides read TGTGCCAGCCGATCTGGACCCCGCAGGGCTGAAGCTTTCTTT. The chain employs TRBV2 and TRBJ1-1; a weak D match, TRBD1 (5 bases). Germline V gene sequence: CDR1 SNHLY, CDR2 FYNNEI. The V and J ends lost 8 bases and 6 bases respectively, with 19 bases between them. CDR3 length: 14 amino acids. Supplemented by reference TRBV2 and TRBJ1-1, the full variable domain reads EPEVTQTPSHQVTQMGQEVILRCVPISNHLYFYWYRQILGQKVEFLVSFYNNEISEKSEIFDDQFSVERPDGSNFTLKIRSTKLEDSAMYFCASRSGPRRAEAFFGQGTRLTVV.

The chain has TRBV28 and TRBJ2-2; D is possibly TRBD1 (6 bases). Trimming stripped 6 bases from V and 3 bases from J, with 11 bases between. Germline assignment: CDR1 MDHEN and CDR2 SYDVKM. CDR3 length: 14 amino acids. CDR3 loop: CASSRNRDTGELFF. Here the CDR3 DNA reads TGTGCCAGCAGCCGTAACAGGGACACCGGGGAGCTGTTTTTT.

The J gene is TRBJ1-1, the V gene TRBV30, with TRBD1 identical over 11 bases. V gave up 0 bases and J gave up 4 bases; unmatched junction bases: 1. Per germline, CDR1 GTSNPN and CDR2 SVGIG (reference sequence). This CDR3 is built from 14 residues. The CDR3 is CAWSVGTGGTEAFF. The DNA of the CDR3 is TGTGCCTGGAGTGTAGGGACAGGGGGCACTGAAGCTTTCTTT.

The CDR3 loop is CASSQVVREGYTF. In DNA form, the CDR3 reads TGTGCCAGCAGCCAAGTCGTACGGGAAGGCTACACCTTC. V gene TRBV4-2 combines with J gene TRBJ1-2; D remains ambiguous. Trimming removed 1 base from V and 8 bases from J, with 11 bases in between. This CDR3 region has 13 residues. Germline loops: CDR1 LGHNA, CDR2 YNFKEQ.

The chain has TRBV9 and TRBJ1-1, with a weak D call TRBD1 (5 bases). Per the germline V gene, CDR1 is SGDLS and CDR2 is YYNGEE. With 1 base removed from V and 5 bases from J, the gap between germline ends came to 27 bases. The CDR3 extends over 19 amino acids. Here the CDR3 DNA reads TGTGCCAGCAGCGTACATAGAGGACAAGCCACATCGGGGGGGACTGAAGCTTTCTTT. Amino acids: CASSVHRGQATSGGTEAFF.

The V call is TRBV19, the J call TRBJ2-5, with no clear D. Deletions cut 1 base from V and 2 bases from J, with 14 bases between. Germline V lookup: CDR1 LNHDA, CDR2 SQIVND (reference sequence). CDR3 size: 16 residues. Here the CDR3 reads CASSIGRSSSQETQYF. The CDR3 DNA sequence: TGTGCCAGTAGTATAGGTAGATCCTCTAGTCAAGAGACCCAGTACTTC.

This clone was observed a handful of times. The V and J genes are TRBV7-3 and TRBJ1-1, with 7 nucleotides matching TRBD1. The V segment lost 3 bases and the J segment 5 bases; nucleotides outside the gene matches: 3. The CDR3 loop spans 13 amino acids. Per germline, CDR1 SGHTA and CDR2 FQGTGA. CDR3: CASSFEQGTEAFF. For the CDR3, the DNA is TGTGCCAGCAGCTTTGAACAGGGGACTGAAGCTTTCTTT.

The chain employs TRBV11-2 and TRBJ2-7; TRBD1 is a possible D gene (6 bases). V was cut by 3 bases and J by 4 bases, with 13 bases left in between. This CDR3 has 14 amino acids. The germline gives CDR1 SGHAT, CDR2 FQNNGV. The CDR3 sequence is CASSLDSYGYEQYF. The CDR3 nucleotides read TGTGCCAGCAGCTTGGACAGCTACGGGTACGAGCAGTACTTC.

V gene TRBV6-1 combines with J gene TRBJ2-1; D remains unclear. The CDR3 contains 15 residues. V shed 8 bases and J shed 7 bases, with 21 bases lying between them. Germline V gene lookup returns CDR1 MNHNS and CDR2 SASEGT. CDR3 DNA sequence: TGTGCCAGCCGTTGGTCGCGCGAACCTTTAAATGAGCAGTTCTTC. Its translation: CASRWSREPLNEQFF.

The chain combines TRBV4-2 with TRBJ2-5, with 11 bases aligning to TRBD2. Germline V gene lookup returns CDR1 LGHNA and CDR2 YNFKEQ. The CDR3 runs to 19 residues. The V segment lost 2 bases and the J segment 0 bases; nucleotides outside the gene matches: 11. CDR3 nucleotide sequence: TGTGCCAGCAGCCAATTAACCGGGACTAGCGGAGCGTACCAAGAGACCCAGTACTTC. It translates to CASSQLTGTSGAYQETQYF.

The chain links TRBV19 to TRBJ2-3; weak D call: TRBD2 (5 bases). CDR3 length equals 16 residues. With 7 bases removed from V and 0 bases from J, the gap between germline ends came to 17 bases. CDR1 is LNHDA and CDR2 is SQIVND in the germline V gene (reference sequence). The CDR3 nucleotides read TGTGCCAGTACTCAACCCGGAGGCATAAGCACAGATACGCAGTATTTT. This translates into CASTQPGGISTDTQYF.

The chain couples TRBV11-3 to TRBJ2-1, with D perhaps TRBD1 (6 bases). This CDR3 is 11 amino acids long. Trimming cost V 8 bases and J 5 bases, with 7 bases left between them. Per the germline V gene, CDR1 is SGHNT and CDR2 is YENEEA. The CDR3 loop reads CASSGDNEQFF. Here the CDR3 DNA reads TGTGCCAGCTCAGGGGACAATGAGCAGTTCTTC.